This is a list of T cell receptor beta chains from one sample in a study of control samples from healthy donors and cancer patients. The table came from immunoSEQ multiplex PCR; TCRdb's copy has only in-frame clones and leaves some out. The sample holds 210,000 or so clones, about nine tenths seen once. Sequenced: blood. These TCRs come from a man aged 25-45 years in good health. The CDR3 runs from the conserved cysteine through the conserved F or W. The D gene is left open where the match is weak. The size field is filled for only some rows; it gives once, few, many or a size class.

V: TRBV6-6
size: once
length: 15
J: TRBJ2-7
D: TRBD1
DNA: TGTGCCGGCAGTTACTCCGGGACAGACCGCTACGAGCAGTACTTC
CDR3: CAGSYSGTDRYEQYF

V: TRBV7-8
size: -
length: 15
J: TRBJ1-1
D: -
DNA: TGTGCCAGCAGCTTACGTGGCAGAATGAACACTGAAGCTTTCTTT
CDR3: CASSLRGRMNTEAFF

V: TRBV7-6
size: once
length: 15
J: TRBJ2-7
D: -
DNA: TGTGCCAGCAGCTTAGATAGGGGCAGCTCCTACGAGCAGTACTTC
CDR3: CASSLDRGSSYEQYF

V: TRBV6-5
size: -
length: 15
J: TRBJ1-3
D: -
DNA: TGTGCCACCACTGCGGCGGACAACTCTGGAAACACCATATATTTT
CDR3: CATTAADNSGNTIYF

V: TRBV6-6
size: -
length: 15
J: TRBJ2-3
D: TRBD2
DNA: TGTGCCAGCAGTTACGAGCGGGGGGGCGCAGATACGCAGTATTTT
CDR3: CASSYERGGADTQYF

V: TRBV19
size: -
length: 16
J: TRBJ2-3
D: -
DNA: TGTGCCAGTGGGACTCGTGGCCCCCCTTTCCCGGATACGCAGTATTTT
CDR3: CASGTRGPPFPDTQYF

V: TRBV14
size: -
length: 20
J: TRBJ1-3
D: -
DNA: TGTGCCAGCAGCCAAGAGGGGACAAGCCAAAGGATGAACTCTGGAAACACCATATATTTT
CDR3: CASSQEGTSQRMNSGNTIYF

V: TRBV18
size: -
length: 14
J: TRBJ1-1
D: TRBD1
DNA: TGTGCCAGCTCACCGGGACAGGGGATTTCAGGAGCTTTCTTT
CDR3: CASSPGQGISGAFF

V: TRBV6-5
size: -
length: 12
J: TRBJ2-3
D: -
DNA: TGTGCCAGCAGTACAACGGGGGATACGCAGTATTTT
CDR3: CASSTTGDTQYF

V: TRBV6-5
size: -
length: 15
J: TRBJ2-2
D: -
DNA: TGTGCCAGCAGTTACTCGAACAGGAACACCGGGGAGCTGTTTTTT
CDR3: CASSYSNRNTGELFF

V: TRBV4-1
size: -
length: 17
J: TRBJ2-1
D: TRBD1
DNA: TGCGCCAGCAGCCAAGGGGTGGACAGGGGTTTGGACAATGAGCAGTTCTTC
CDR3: CASSQGVDRGLDNEQFF

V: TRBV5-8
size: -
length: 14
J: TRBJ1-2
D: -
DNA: TGTGCCAGCAGCTTGGGTGTTTATCGGGACGGCTACACCTTC
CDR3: CASSLGVYRDGYTF

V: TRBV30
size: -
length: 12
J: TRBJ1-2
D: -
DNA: TGTGCCTGGAGTGTGCGAACCGGGGGCTACACCTTC
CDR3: CAWSVRTGGYTF

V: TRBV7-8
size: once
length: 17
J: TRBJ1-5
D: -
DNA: TGTGCCAGCAGCTCGGGACTAGCGGGGGGGAGCAATCAGCCCCAGCATTTT
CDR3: CASSSGLAGGSNQPQHF

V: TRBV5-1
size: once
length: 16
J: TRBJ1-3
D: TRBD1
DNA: TGCGCCAGCAGCTTGGGGGACAGCTTCTCTGGAAACACCATATATTTT
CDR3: CASSLGDSFSGNTIYF

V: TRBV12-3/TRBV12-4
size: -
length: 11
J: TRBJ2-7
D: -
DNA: TGTGCCAGCAGTTTCGAGGTTGAGCAGTACTTC
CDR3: CASSFEVEQYF

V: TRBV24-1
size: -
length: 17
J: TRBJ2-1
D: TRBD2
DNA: TGTGCCACCAGTGATCTTCCTACTAGCGGGGGGGCGCATGAGCAGTTCTTC
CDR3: CATSDLPTSGGAHEQFF

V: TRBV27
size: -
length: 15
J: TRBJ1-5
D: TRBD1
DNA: TGTGCCATCGGACAGGATGAGATGAGCAATCAGCCCCAGCATTTT
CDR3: CAIGQDEMSNQPQHF

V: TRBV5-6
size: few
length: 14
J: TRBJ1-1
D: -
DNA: TGTGCCAGCGCACAAGGGGTCTTGAACACTGAAGCTTTCTTT
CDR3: CASAQGVLNTEAFF

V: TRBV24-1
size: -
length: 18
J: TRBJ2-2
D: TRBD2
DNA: TGTGCCACCAACGGAACCCCTCGGGGGGGTAGCGACACCGGGGAGCTGTTTTTT
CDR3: CATNGTPRGGSDTGELFF

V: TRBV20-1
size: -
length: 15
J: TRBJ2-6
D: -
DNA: TGCAGTGCTAGTGACAAGAGCTCTGGGGCCAACGTCCTGACTTTC
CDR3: CSASDKSSGANVLTF

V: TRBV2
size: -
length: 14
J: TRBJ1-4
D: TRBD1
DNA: TGTGCCAGCAGTGGACAGGGTCGCCCTGAAAAACTGTTTTTT
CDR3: CASSGQGRPEKLFF

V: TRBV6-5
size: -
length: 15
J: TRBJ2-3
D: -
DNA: TGTGCCAGCAGTTCGACGGATTCTAGCACAGATACGCAGTATTTT
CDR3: CASSSTDSSTDTQYF

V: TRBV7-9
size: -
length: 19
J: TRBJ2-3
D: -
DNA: TGTGCCAGCAGCTTCAAGACCTGGGGGGACGGTACTAGCACAGATACGCAGTATTTT
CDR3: CASSFKTWGDGTSTDTQYF

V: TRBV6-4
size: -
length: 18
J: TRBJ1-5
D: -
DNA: TGTGCCAGCAGTGACTCGGCACAGGGCCGGAATAGCAATCAGCCCCAGCATTTT
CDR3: CASSDSAQGRNSNQPQHF

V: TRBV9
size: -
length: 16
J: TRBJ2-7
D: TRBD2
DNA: TGTGCCAGCAGCCCCTCCTTACGGGGGGGCCAAGACGAGCAGTACTTC
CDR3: CASSPSLRGGQDEQYF

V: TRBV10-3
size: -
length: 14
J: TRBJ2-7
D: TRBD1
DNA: TGTGCCATCAGTGACCCACAGGGGAAAAACGAGCAGTACTTC
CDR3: CAISDPQGKNEQYF

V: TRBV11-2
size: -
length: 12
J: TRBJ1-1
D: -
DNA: TGTGCCAGCAGCTTAGGCGATGGGCAAGCTTTCTTT
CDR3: CASSLGDGQAFF

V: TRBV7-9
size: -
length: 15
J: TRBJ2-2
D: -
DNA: TGTGCCAGCAGCTTAGCGGCAGTGAACACCGGGGAGCTGTTTTTT
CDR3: CASSLAAVNTGELFF

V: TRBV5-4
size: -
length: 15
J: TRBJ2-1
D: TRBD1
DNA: TGTGCCAGCAGCTTGGCACAGGGGGCCTACAATGAGCAGTTCTTC
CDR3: CASSLAQGAYNEQFF

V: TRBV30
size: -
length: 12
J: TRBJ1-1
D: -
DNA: TGTGCCTGGAGTGCAGGGAGCACTGAAGCTTTCTTT
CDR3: CAWSAGSTEAFF

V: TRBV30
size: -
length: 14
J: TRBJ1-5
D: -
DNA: TGTGCCTGGAGTGTACTAAATAGCAATCAGCCCCAGCATTTT
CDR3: CAWSVLNSNQPQHF

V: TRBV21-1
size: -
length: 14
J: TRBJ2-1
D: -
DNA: TGTGCCAGCAATTCCGGATATCCCTACAATGAGCAGTTCTTC
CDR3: CASNSGYPYNEQFF

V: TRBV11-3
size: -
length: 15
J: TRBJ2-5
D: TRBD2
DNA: TGTGCCAGCAGCCCGACTAGCGGGGGGCCCGGAACCCAGTACTTC
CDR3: CASSPTSGGPGTQYF

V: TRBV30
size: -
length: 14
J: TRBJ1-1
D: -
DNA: TGTGCCTGGAGTGTACGTTGGAGCCAGAAAAAAGCTTTCTTT
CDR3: CAWSVRWSQKKAFF

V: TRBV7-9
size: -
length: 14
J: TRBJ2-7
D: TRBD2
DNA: TGTGCCAGCAGCACTCGGGACTACAACTACGAGCAGTACTTC
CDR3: CASSTRDYNYEQYF

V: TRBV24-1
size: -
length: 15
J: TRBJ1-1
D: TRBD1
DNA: TGTGCCACCAGTGAGTCGACAGGGGGCGCGTCTGAAGCTTTCTTT
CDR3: CATSESTGGASEAFF

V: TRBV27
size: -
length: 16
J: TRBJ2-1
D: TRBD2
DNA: TGTGCCAGCAGTCCCTCGTCGACTAGCGGCTACAATGAGCAGTTCTTC
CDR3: CASSPSSTSGYNEQFF

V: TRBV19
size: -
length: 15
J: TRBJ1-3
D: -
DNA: TGTGCCAGTAGTTCAGGGCGGAAAACTGGAAACACCATATATTTT
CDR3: CASSSGRKTGNTIYF

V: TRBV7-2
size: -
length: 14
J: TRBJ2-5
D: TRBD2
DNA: TGTGCCAGCAGCTTAGTAGCGGGGGGTGAGACCCAGTACTTC
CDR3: CASSLVAGGETQYF

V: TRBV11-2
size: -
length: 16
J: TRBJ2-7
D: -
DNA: TGTGCCAGCAGCCCGAGGGCAGGTATGGGAACCTACGAGCAGTACTTC
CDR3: CASSPRAGMGTYEQYF

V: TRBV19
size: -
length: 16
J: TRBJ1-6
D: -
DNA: TGTGCCAGTAGCGGTGGGGGGCAGTCCTATAATTCACCCCTCCACTTT
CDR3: CASSGGGQSYNSPLHF

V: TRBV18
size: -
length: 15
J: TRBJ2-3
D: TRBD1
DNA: TGTGCCAGCTCGTCGGGACAGGGGTCCACAGATACGCAGTATTTT
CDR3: CASSSGQGSTDTQYF

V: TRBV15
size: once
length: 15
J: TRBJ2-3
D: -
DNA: TGTGCCACCAGCAGGACCTCATGGGTTACAGATACGCAGTATTTT
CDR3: CATSRTSWVTDTQYF

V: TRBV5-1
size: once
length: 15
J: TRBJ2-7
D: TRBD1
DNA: TGCGCCAGCAGCTTGGCCCCGGGGACAGCCTACGAGCAGTACTTC
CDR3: CASSLAPGTAYEQYF

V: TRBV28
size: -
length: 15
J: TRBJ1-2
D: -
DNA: TGTGCCAGCAGTCGAACCTTACAGGGAAGAGATGGCTACACCTTC
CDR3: CASSRTLQGRDGYTF

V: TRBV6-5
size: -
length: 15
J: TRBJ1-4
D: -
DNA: TGTGCCAGCAGTTTTGGGGGACGTGGAAATGAAAAACTGTTTTTT
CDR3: CASSFGGRGNEKLFF